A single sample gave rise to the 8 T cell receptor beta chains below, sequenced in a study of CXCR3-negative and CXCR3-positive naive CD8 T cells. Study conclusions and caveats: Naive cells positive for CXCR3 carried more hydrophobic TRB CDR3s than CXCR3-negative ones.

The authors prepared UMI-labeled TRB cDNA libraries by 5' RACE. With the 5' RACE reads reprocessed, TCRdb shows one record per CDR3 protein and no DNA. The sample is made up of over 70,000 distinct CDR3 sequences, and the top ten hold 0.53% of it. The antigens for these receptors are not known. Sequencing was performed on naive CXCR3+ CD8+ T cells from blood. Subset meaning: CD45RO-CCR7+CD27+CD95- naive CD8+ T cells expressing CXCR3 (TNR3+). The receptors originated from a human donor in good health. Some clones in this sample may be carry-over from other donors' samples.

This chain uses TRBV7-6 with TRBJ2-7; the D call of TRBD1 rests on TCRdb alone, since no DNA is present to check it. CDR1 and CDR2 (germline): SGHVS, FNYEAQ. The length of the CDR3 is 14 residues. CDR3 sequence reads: CASSLAGQSYEQYF.

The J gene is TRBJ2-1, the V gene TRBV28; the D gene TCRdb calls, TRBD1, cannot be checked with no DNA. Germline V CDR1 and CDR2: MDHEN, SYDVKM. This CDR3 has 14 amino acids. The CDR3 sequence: CASSPQQGYNEQFF. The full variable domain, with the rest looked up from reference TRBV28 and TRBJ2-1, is DVKVTQSSRYLVKRTGEKVFLECVQDMDHENMFWYRQDPGLGLRLIYFSYDVKMKEKGDIPEGYSVSREKKERFSLILESASTNQTSMYLCASSPQQGYNEQFFGPGTRLTVL.

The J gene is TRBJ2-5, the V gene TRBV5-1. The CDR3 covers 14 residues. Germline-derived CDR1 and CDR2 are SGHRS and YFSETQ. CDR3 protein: CASSYLGGIETQYF. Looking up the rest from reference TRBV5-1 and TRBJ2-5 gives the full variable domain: KAGVTQTPRYLIKTRGQQVTLSCSPISGHRSVSWYQQTPGQGLQFLFEYFSETQRNKGNFPGRFSGRQFSNSRSEMNVSTLELGDSALYLCASSYLGGIETQYFGPGTRLLVL.

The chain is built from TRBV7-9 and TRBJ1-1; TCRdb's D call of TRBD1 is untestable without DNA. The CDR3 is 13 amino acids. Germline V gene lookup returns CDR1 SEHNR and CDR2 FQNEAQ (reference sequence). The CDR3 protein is CASLDRGNTEAFF.

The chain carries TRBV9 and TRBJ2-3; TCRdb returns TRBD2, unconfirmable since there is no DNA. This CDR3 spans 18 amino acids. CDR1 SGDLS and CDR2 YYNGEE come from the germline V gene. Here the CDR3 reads CASSATGTSDKGTDTQYF.

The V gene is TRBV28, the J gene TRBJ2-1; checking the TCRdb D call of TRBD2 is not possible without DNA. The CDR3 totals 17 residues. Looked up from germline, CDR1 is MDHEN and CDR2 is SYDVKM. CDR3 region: CASSLPDTGATYNEQFF.

This CDR3 reads CASSGGLAAYNEQFF. The J gene is TRBJ2-1, the V gene TRBV5-5; TCRdb outputs TRBD2, but without DNA this stays unchecked. The CDR3 contains 15 residues. Germline CDR1 SGHKS, CDR2 YYEKEE (reference sequence).

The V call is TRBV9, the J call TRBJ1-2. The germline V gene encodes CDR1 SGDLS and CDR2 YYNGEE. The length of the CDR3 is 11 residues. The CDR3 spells CASSAVDRLTF.